A single TCR beta chain is shown here with its context. The data belong to a study of blood T cell repertoires in COVID-19. As for the study in general: The United States, Italy and Spain were the sources of the acute and convalescent COVID-19 samples. PBMCs, B-cell-depleted T cells, or T cells were the source of the cDNA or gDNA that made up the material.

The CDR3 has 17 residues. The ends lost 4 bases at V and 2 bases at J; junction bases unmatched: 9. Germline-derived CDR1 and CDR2 are MDHEN and SYDVKM. Methods used by the authors: Amplifying reference gene primers gave estimates of nucleated cell counts. Sequencing was performed with immunoSEQ multiplex PCR; in TCRdb, only in-frame clones are kept and a portion is missing. Clone size and the V and J calls come from that table; the DNA yielded D and trimming. The sample shows some 140,000 clones, about 77% of them seen only once. The sequence derives from a man at least 80 years old with acute or convalescent COVID-19. This chain links TRBV28 with TRBJ2-3, with 10 bases that match TRBD1. Sequencing was done on a sample of peripheral blood. The CDR3 loop is CASSSPSTGGPTDTQYF. CDR3 DNA: TGTGCCAGCAGTTCCCCTTCGACAGGGGGCCCCACAGATACGCAGTATTTT.